This passage covers 20 T cell receptor beta chains from one sample sequenced in a study of T cell responses to AZD1222 COVID-19 vaccine. Clones were read by immunoSEQ multiplex PCR, and TCRdb kept only the in-frame ones, dropping some. This sample has some 72,000 clones, with about 91% found just once. This specimen consisted of peripheral blood, obtained on day 0 of MenACWY control vaccination. The source is an adult in good health.

V and J are TRBV20-1 and TRBJ1-5, with D maybe TRBD1 (5 bases). The V and J ends lost 5 bases and 5 bases respectively, with 13 bases between them. Germline-derived CDR1 and CDR2 are DFQATT and SNEGSKA (reference sequence). This CDR3 has 13 amino acids. CDR3 nucleotides: TGCAGTGCTCGTGGGGGGGTCGATCAGCCCCAGCATTTT. Its translation: CSARGGVDQPQHF.

This clone occurred a few times. This rearrangement joins TRBV9 to TRBJ2-2; 7 bases align to TRBD1. Germline V gives CDR1 SGDLS, CDR2 YYNGEE. With V trimmed by 4 bases and J by 4 bases, 4 bases remained unmatched. The CDR3 is made up of 14 amino acids. As DNA, the CDR3 is TGTGCCAGCAGCATTACAGGGGCCACCGGGGAGCTGTTTTTT. Protein: CASSITGATGELFF.

In its sample, this clone was seen a few times. The chain employs TRBV28 and TRBJ2-7, with 8 bases aligning to TRBD1. V lost 4 bases to trimming and J lost 4 bases; unmatched junction nucleotides: 9. The CDR3 consists of 15 residues. Germline values: CDR1 MDHEN, CDR2 SYDVKM. The CDR3 loop is CASSSPSGTGYEQYF. In nucleotides, the CDR3 is TGTGCCAGCAGTTCCCCCTCCGGGACAGGATACGAGCAGTACTTC.

This clone has only one observation. The genes are TRBV6-2 or TRBV6-3 and TRBJ2-1; D is unresolved. The ends were cut back, 4 bases at V and 4 bases at J, with 17 bases in the middle. The CDR3 is 16 amino acids. Germline V gene data show CDR1 as MNHEY and CDR2 as SVGEGT. CDR3 nucleotide sequence: TGTGCCAGCAGTTCCGATACTGAAAGGATATACAATGAGCAGTTCTTC. Translation gives CASSSDTERIYNEQFF.

V is TRBV5-1 and J is TRBJ2-3, with 9 bases aligning to TRBD2. There are 16 residues in the CDR3. Germline-derived CDR1 and CDR2 are SGHRS and YFSETQ. J lost 0 bases, V lost 0 bases, and 2 bases had no gene match. Here the CDR3 reads CASSLVAGGSTDTQYF. Written as DNA, the CDR3 is TGCGCCAGCAGCTTGGTTGCGGGAGGGAGCACAGATACGCAGTATTTT.

The V call is TRBV27, the J call TRBJ2-7, with D unresolved. CDR3 length: 13 residues. V was clipped by 2 bases and J by 5 bases, with 10 bases between them. Germline V gene lookup returns CDR1 MNHEY and CDR2 SMNVEV (reference sequence). CDR3 nucleotide sequence: TGTGCCAGCAGTTTAAGTCCCCAGGACGAGCAGTACTTC. Protein product: CASSLSPQDEQYF.

The chain joins TRBV5-1 to TRBJ2-2; no firm D call. V was cut by 0 bases and J by 2 bases, with 8 bases left in between. This CDR3 region has 15 residues. Germline V gives CDR1 SGHRS, CDR2 YFSETQ. CDR3 nucleotide sequence: TGCGCCAGCAGCTTGGCGGGCCCTAACACCGGGGAGCTGTTTTTT. It specifies CASSLAGPNTGELFF.

The gene calls are TRBV7-9 and TRBJ1-1, with 7 bases that match TRBD1. With V trimmed by 4 bases and J by 7 bases, 6 bases remained unmatched. Germline V gene lookup returns CDR1 SEHNR and CDR2 FQNEAQ (reference sequence). The CDR3 is made up of 13 amino acids. CDR3 in DNA: TGTGCCAGCAGCTACGGGACAGCTTATGAAGCTTTCTTT. Translated, it gives CASSYGTAYEAFF.

This chain joins TRBV21-1 and TRBJ2-7; TRBD1, the D gene given by the table, was not confirmed from the DNA. TRBV21-1 is an annotated pseudogene. The CDR3 covers 13 residues. CDR3 protein: CASSVQGKNEQYF. CDR3 DNA: TGTGCCAGCAGCGTACAGGGGAAGAACGAGCAGTACTTC.

The chain couples TRBV7-2 to TRBJ2-1, with D hard to call. The CDR3 runs to 12 residues. Trimming cost V 1 base and J 6 bases, with 4 bases left between them. The V gene's germline CDR1 is SGHTA and CDR2 FQGNSA. In nucleotides, the CDR3 is TGTGCCAGCAGCTTAGGACGCAATGAGCAGTTCTTC. It translates to CASSLGRNEQFF.

CDR3: CASTLDKNYGYTF. The CDR3 DNA reads as TGTGCCAGCACTCTGGACAAAAACTATGGCTACACCTTC. The rearrangement links TRBV28 to TRBJ1-2; a weak D match, TRBD1 (5 bases). Trimming removed 7 bases at V and 2 bases at J, with 11 bases between. The germline V gene has CDR1 MDHEN and CDR2 SYDVKM. The CDR3 spans 13 residues.

The rearrangement uses TRBV29-1 and TRBJ2-5; 12 bases are a match to TRBD2. CDR3 length: 15 residues. Looked up from germline, CDR1 is SQVTM and CDR2 is ANQGSEA. Unmatched junction bases numbered 10, after V lost 6 bases and J lost 5 bases. CDR3 nucleotide sequence: TGCAGCGTAGTACCTCTAGCGGGAGGGCGGGAGACCCAGTACTTC. Translating it yields CSVVPLAGGRETQYF.

The V and J genes are TRBV2 and TRBJ2-5; the D gene is possibly TRBD1 (6 bases). Germline assignment: CDR1 SNHLY and CDR2 FYNNEI. Between the trimmed V and J ends, which lost 6 bases and 1 base, there was a span of 9 bases. The CDR3 extends over 13 amino acids. The CDR3 is CASRRTVQETQYF. CDR3 nucleotides: TGTGCCAGCAGGAGGACAGTCCAAGAGACCCAGTACTTC.

This sequence joins TRBV6-2 or TRBV6-3 and TRBJ1-2; D ambiguous. CDR1 and CDR2 (germline): MNHEY, SVGEGT. CDR3 size: 13 residues. Between the trimmed V and J ends, which lost 2 bases and 2 bases, there was a span of 6 bases. The CDR3 reads CASSYGQNYGYTF. CDR3 bases: TGTGCCAGCAGTTACGGGCAAAACTATGGCTACACCTTC.

The chain links TRBV15 to TRBJ1-2; D possibly corresponds to TRBD1 (5 bases). Trimming shortened V by 1 base and J by 3 bases, and 12 bases separated the two germline ends. Germline-derived CDR1 and CDR2 are LNHNV and YYDKDF (reference sequence). CDR3 length: 15 residues. CDR3 protein: CATSRGGRSDYGYTF. The CDR3 DNA reads TGTGCCACCAGCAGAGGGGGCCGGAGTGACTATGGCTACACCTTC.

The chain is built from TRBV4-3 and TRBJ2-1; TRBD1 aligns across 10 bases. Unmatched junction bases numbered 16, after V lost 1 base and J lost 1 base. The CDR3 runs to 21 residues. Germline-derived CDR1 and CDR2 are LGHNA and YSLEER. The CDR3 coding sequence is TGCGCCAGCAGCCAAGCCGCGACAGGGGGCTGGGCTAGCGGGTCCTACAATGAGCAGTTCTTC. Translation gives CASSQAATGGWASGSYNEQFF.

Here the CDR3 reads CASTRGGGTQYF. The CDR3 coding sequence is TGTGCCAGCACCCGGGGTGGGGGGACCCAGTACTTC. The chain is built from TRBV7-8 and TRBJ2-5; tentatively, D is TRBD1 or TRBD2 (5 bases each). The CDR3 is 12 residues long. V lost 7 bases and J 7 bases, leaving 13 bases between the germline ends. Germline V gene data show CDR1 as SGHVS and CDR2 as FQNEAQ.

V gene TRBV5-1 combines with J gene TRBJ2-7; D remains ambiguous. Trimming took off 4 bases at V and 6 bases at J, with 11 bases between the two ends. CDR1 is SGHRS, CDR2 YFSETQ, per germline. The CDR3 is 12 residues long. The CDR3 DNA reads TGCGCCAGCAGCCGGCCCTTTGGCGAGCAGTACTTC. It codes for CASSRPFGEQYF.

The V gene is TRBV7-9, the J gene TRBJ1-2; D remains unclear. This CDR3 contains 12 residues. V dropped 5 bases and J dropped 8 bases, with 12 bases sitting between them. CDR1 is SEHNR, CDR2 FQNEAQ, per germline (reference sequence). CDR3 DNA sequence: TGTGCCAGCAGCCGCCTTAGTGGAGGCTACACCTTC. Encoded protein: CASSRLSGGYTF.

This sequence joins TRBV19 and TRBJ2-3, with 12 bases aligning to TRBD2. This CDR3 has 18 amino acids. Germline assignment: CDR1 LNHDA and CDR2 SQIVND (reference sequence). After removal of 3 bases from V and 6 bases from J, the junction contained 13 bases not matched to a gene. This CDR3 reads CASSIHTASGGVRDTQYF. The DNA of the CDR3 is TGTGCCAGTAGTATCCACACCGCTAGCGGGGGGGTCCGGGATACGCAGTATTTT. The full variable domain, in which reference TRBV19 and TRBJ2-3 provide the parts outside the CDR3, is DGGITQSPKYLFRKEGQNVTLSCEQNLNHDAMYWYRQDPGQGLRLIYYSQIVNDFQKGDIAEGYSVSREKKESFPLTVTSAQKNPTAFYLCASSIHTASGGVRDTQYFGPGTRLTVL.